The 13 T cell receptor beta chains below come from one sample, sequenced in a study of blood T cell repertoires in COVID-19 (dated by TCRdb to the early 2020s). Libraries were prepared through the immunoSEQ multiplex PCR assay. Imported from immuneACCESS, the table was reduced by TCRdb to in-frame sequences with V and J called. These copies leave out some clones; in studies compared against another copy, an unresolved V gene accounts for under half, and the cause of the remainder is not known. The sample has under 250,000 clones on record, roughly four fifths of them singletons. The ten top clones hold less than 15% of the sample. The sequencing sample was made of peripheral blood. All receptors come from a woman aged 40-49 years with acute or convalescent COVID-19.

The chain recombines TRBV19 with TRBJ1-3, with D hard to call. Between the trimmed V and J ends, which lost 3 bases and 2 bases, there was a span of 11 bases. CDR1 and CDR2 from the germline V gene are LNHDA and SQIVND (reference sequence). The CDR3 totals 15 residues. The CDR3 loop reads CASSMESAAGNTIYF. As DNA, the CDR3 is TGTGCCAGTAGTATGGAGTCAGCCGCTGGAAACACCATATATTTT.

This clone was detected a few times. The chain recombines TRBV6-2 or TRBV6-3 with TRBJ2-7, with 12 bases fitting TRBD2. The CDR3 totals 20 residues. Losses at the gene ends were 4 bases for V and 4 bases for J; bases not matched to a gene: 20. The germline gives CDR1 MNHEY, CDR2 SVGEGT. As DNA, the CDR3 is TGTGCCAGCAGTTTCCCCTCTAATGCACGACTAGCGGGAGTATCTTACGAGCAGTACTTC. Translated: CASSFPSNARLAGVSYEQYF.

The rearrangement uses TRBV7-9 and TRBJ1-2; D perhaps matches TRBD1 (6 bases). V lost 7 bases, J lost 8 bases, and 17 bases lay in between. Germline values: CDR1 SEHNR, CDR2 FQNEAQ (reference sequence). CDR3 size: 13 residues. The CDR3 DNA follows: TGTGCCAGCATACGAGAACAGGGCTGGGGCTACACCTTC. This codes for CASIREQGWGYTF. Full variable domain (rest looked up from reference TRBV7-9 and TRBJ1-2): DTGVSQNPRHKITKRGQNVTFRCDPISEHNRLYWYRQTLGQGPEFLTYFQNEAQLEKSRLLSDRFSAERPKGSFSTLEIQRTEQGDSAMYLCASIREQGWGYTFGSGTRLTVV.

The chain links TRBV5-6 to TRBJ1-3; possibly TRBD1 for D (5 bases). Per germline, CDR1 SGHDT and CDR2 YYEEEE. Trimming removed 0 bases at V and 2 bases at J, with 9 bases between. This CDR3 comprises 15 residues. This chain's CDR3 is CASSLASGAGNTIYF. The CDR3 coding sequence is TGTGCCAGCAGCTTGGCCTCGGGGGCTGGAAACACCATATATTTT.

CDR3 sequence reads: CATLPVEHRELFF. The CDR3 nucleotides read TGTGCCACCCTCCCAGTCGAACACCGGGAGCTGTTTTTT. The V gene is TRBV19, the J gene TRBJ2-2; D unresolved. CDR3 length: 13 residues. Trimming took off 10 bases at V and 9 bases at J, with 18 bases between the two ends. Germline CDR1 and CDR2: LNHDA and SQIVND (reference sequence).

The chain combines TRBV9 with TRBJ2-1; TRBD1 matches 8 bases. The length of the CDR3 is 16 residues. V gave up 0 bases and J gave up 8 bases; unmatched junction bases: 10. Germline V gene sequence: CDR1 SGDLS, CDR2 YYNGEE. The chain's CDR3 is CASSVGVTGGFDEQFF. CDR3 coding DNA: TGTGCCAGCAGCGTAGGCGTAACAGGGGGGTTCGATGAGCAGTTCTTC.

The genes are TRBV4-1 and TRBJ2-7, with D perhaps matching TRBD2 (5 bases). Germline values: CDR1 MGHRA, CDR2 YSYEKL. Trimming left V 0 bases short and J 5 bases short, with 14 bases between. This CDR3 comprises 15 residues. The chain's CDR3 is CASSQDWSSGNEQYF. The CDR3 DNA reads TGCGCCAGCAGCCAAGACTGGAGTTCGGGGAACGAGCAGTACTTC.

The chain couples TRBV7-6 to TRBJ2-7, with 8 bases matching TRBD1. Per germline, CDR1 SGHVS and CDR2 FNYEAQ. Germline trimming cut 5 bases from V and 6 bases from J; bases unmatched to any gene: 3. The CDR3 covers 12 residues. The CDR3 coding sequence is TGTGCCAGCAGCACCGACAGGGGCGAGCAGTACTTC. It is translated as CASSTDRGEQYF.

The sample holds a few counts of this clone. The chain is built from TRBV4-1 and TRBJ1-1, with 10 bases aligning to TRBD1. V was pared by 2 bases and J by 10 bases, with 4 bases of the junction left unmatched. The CDR3 runs 13 residues. Germline-derived CDR1 and CDR2 are MGHRA and YSYEKL. The CDR3 sequence: CASSQSRTGGAFF. The CDR3 DNA is TGCGCCAGCAGCCAAAGCCGGACAGGGGGAGCTTTCTTT.

The rearrangement joins TRBV13 to TRBJ1-5; 8 bases align to TRBD1. The J segment lost 2 bases and the V segment lost 2 bases, leaving 2 bases of the junction unmatched. This CDR3 is built from 15 residues. Germline V gene data show CDR1 as PRHDT and CDR2 as FYEKMQ (reference sequence). The CDR3 DNA follows: TGTGCCAGCAGCTTAATGGGACAGGGCAATCAGCCCCAGCATTTT. Encoded protein: CASSLMGQGNQPQHF. Together with reference TRBV13 and TRBJ1-5, the CDR3 gives the full variable domain: AAGVIQSPRHLIKEKRETATLKCYPIPRHDTVYWYQQGPGQDPQFLISFYEKMQSDKGSIPDRFSAQQFSDYHSELNMSSLELGDSALYFCASSLMGQGNQPQHFGDGTRLSIL.

The genes are TRBV7-2 and TRBJ1-2; D gene ambiguous. CDR1 and CDR2 (germline): SGHTA, FQGNSA. V gave up 2 bases and J gave up 2 bases, with 6 bases separating them. The CDR3 is made up of 13 amino acids. This CDR3 reads CASSLTQNYGYTF. The CDR3 nucleotides are TGTGCCAGCAGCTTAACACAGAACTATGGCTACACCTTC.

This sequence joins TRBV5-1 and TRBJ1-6; D gene uncertain. Germline-derived CDR1 and CDR2 are SGHRS and YFSETQ. Trimming took off 4 bases at V and 7 bases at J, with 9 bases between the two ends. The CDR3 is 13 amino acids. Written as DNA, the CDR3 is TGCGCCAGCAGCACCGGCGGCAATTCACCCCTCCACTTT. The encoded protein is CASSTGGNSPLHF. The variable domain in full, completed from reference TRBV5-1 and TRBJ1-6, reads KAGVTQTPRYLIKTRGQQVTLSCSPISGHRSVSWYQQTPGQGLQFLFEYFSETQRNKGNFPGRFSGRQFSNSRSEMNVSTLELGDSALYLCASSTGGNSPLHFGNGTRLTVT.

The genes are TRBV19 and TRBJ1-6; no reliable D call. Germline CDR1 is LNHDA and CDR2 is SQIVND (reference sequence). The germline V and J ends were trimmed by 0 bases and 3 bases, with 12 bases remaining between them. The CDR3 has 17 residues. The CDR3 is CASSIDTSTIYNSPLHF. The DNA of the CDR3 is TGTGCCAGTAGTATAGATACGAGCACCATCTATAATTCACCCCTCCACTTT. Using reference TRBV19 and TRBJ1-6 for the parts outside the CDR3, the full variable domain is DGGITQSPKYLFRKEGQNVTLSCEQNLNHDAMYWYRQDPGQGLRLIYYSQIVNDFQKGDIAEGYSVSREKKESFPLTVTSAQKNPTAFYLCASSIDTSTIYNSPLHFGNGTRLTVT.